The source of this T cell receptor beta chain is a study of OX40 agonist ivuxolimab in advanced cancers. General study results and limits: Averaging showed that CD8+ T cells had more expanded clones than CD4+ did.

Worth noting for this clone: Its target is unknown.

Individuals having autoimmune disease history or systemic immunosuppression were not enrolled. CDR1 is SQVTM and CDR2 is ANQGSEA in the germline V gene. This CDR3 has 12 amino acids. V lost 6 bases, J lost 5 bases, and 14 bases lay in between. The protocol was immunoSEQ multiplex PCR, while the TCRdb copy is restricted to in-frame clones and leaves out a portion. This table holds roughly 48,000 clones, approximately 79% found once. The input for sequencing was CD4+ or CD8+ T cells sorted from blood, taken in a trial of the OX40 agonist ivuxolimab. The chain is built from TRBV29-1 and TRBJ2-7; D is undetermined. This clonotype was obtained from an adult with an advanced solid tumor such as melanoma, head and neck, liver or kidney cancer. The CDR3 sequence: CSVPLGPHEQYF. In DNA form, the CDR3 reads TGCAGCGTCCCCCTGGGTCCGCACGAGCAGTACTTC.